What follows are 28 T cell receptor delta chains derived from one specimen sequenced in a study of delta chain sequences of gamma delta T cells (dated by TCRdb to about 2017). The library came from 5' RACE. Sequencing was carried out with an Illumina MiSeq. Via CATT, TCRdb reprocessed the public reads, and rows with identical DNA were then joined. This sample comprises under 2,500 delta-chain clones, over 25% of them detected only once. The leading ten clones occupy about 16% of the sample. Sequenced material: either unsorted cells or a sorted T cell fraction (not recorded which). These receptors originate from a human donor in good health.

The chain has TRDV2 and TRDJ1; TRDD3 aligns across 11 bases. Trimming removed 2 bases from V and 0 bases from J; junction bases left unmatched: 25. CDR3 length: 23 residues. Germline V gene lookup returns CDR1 GEAIGNYY and CDR2 EKD. CDR3 in amino acids: CACDSVSLDWGIRGGANTDKLIF. The CDR3, as DNA: TGTGCCTGTGACAGCGTTTCCTTGGACTGGGGGATAAGGGGGGGGGCTAACACCGATAAACTCATCTTT.

This clone is medium-sized. The chain links TRDV2 to TRDJ1; no definite D call. This CDR3 comprises 13 residues. With 3 bases removed from V and 0 bases from J, the gap between germline ends came to 7 bases. Germline loops: CDR1 GEAIGNYY, CDR2 EKD. Here the CDR3 DNA reads TGTGCCTGTGACCCCCTTGACACCGATAAACTCATCTTT. It codes for CACDPLDTDKLIF.

This clone turned up a few times. With only one base between it and a far larger clone, this is likely a read error. V gene TRDV2 combines with J gene TRDJ3; 8 bases are shared with TRDD3. The CDR3 length is 20 residues. Germline loops: CDR1 GEAIGNYY, CDR2 EKD. The V gene end was trimmed by 0 bases and the J gene end by 1 base; junction bases not matched to a gene: 10. CDR3 DNA: TGTGCCTGTGACACCGCTGGGGGAAACCGACCTTCCTGGGACACCCGACAGATGTTTTTC. It translates to CACDTAGGNRPSWDTRQMFF.

In its sample, this clone ranks as medium-sized. This chain links TRDV2 with TRDJ1; 11 bases map to TRDD3. The CDR3 runs 17 residues. V lost 3 bases and J lost 0; bases outside the gene matches: 8. CDR1 and CDR2 from the germline V gene are GEAIGNYY and EKD. In DNA, the CDR3 is TGTGCCTGTGACCCACTGGGGGATAGTCTGTACACCGATAAACTCATCTTT. Encoded protein: CACDPLGDSLYTDKLIF.

The chain is built from TRDV2 and TRDJ1; 10 bases agree with TRDD3. CDR1 and CDR2 from the germline V gene are GEAIGNYY and EKD. This CDR3 is built from 16 residues. V was pared by 0 bases and J by 0 bases, with 3 bases of the junction left unmatched. In nucleotides, the CDR3 is TGTGCCTGTGACACCCTGGGGGATAAGTACACCGATAAACTCATCTTT. It encodes CACDTLGDKYTDKLIF.

This clone is classed as medium-sized. The same CDR3 also results from other DNA sequences found in this sample. The V gene is TRDV2, the J gene TRDJ3; the match to TRDD3 covers 12 bases. Germline V gene lookup returns CDR1 GEAIGNYY and CDR2 EKD. This CDR3 is built from 19 residues. V was pared by 0 bases and J by 2 bases, with 4 bases of the junction left unmatched. CDR3 nucleotides: TGTGCCTGTGACACCGTCCTGGGGGATACGCCCTGGGACACCCGACAGATGTTTTTC. Residues: CACDTVLGDTPWDTRQMFF.

In regard to this clone: This probably arose from a read error, given a far larger clone one base away. This same CDR3 is encoded by further DNA sequences in the sample. The J gene was recorded as TRDJ1; no V gene was called; the table calls TRDD3, which could not be checked here. The CDR3 runs 19 residues. The CDR3 protein is CASPTTIYWGITYTDKLIF. As DNA, the CDR3 is TGTGCCTCCCCAACAACCATATACTGGGGGATAACATACACCGATAAACTCATCTTT.

This clone rates as medium-sized. This chain links TRDV2 with TRDJ1; maybe TRDD3 (5 bases). V shed 1 base and J shed 2 bases, with 13 bases lying between them. Germline-derived CDR1 and CDR2 are GEAIGNYY and EKD. CDR3 length: 15 amino acids. CDR3 coding DNA: TGTGCCTGTGACACTGGTCTGATACAAACCGATAAACTCATCTTT. This sequence encodes CACDTGLIQTDKLIF.

Comment on this clone: This likely came from a read error, as a far larger clone is one base away. The J gene is TRDJ3, the V gene TRDV2; 8 bases align to TRDD3. This CDR3 contains 23 residues. CDR1 is GEAIGNYY and CDR2 is EKD in the germline V gene. The DNA for the CDR3 is TGTGCCTGGGACACCGAGGCTAACTGGGGGCTCCAGACGAGCTCCTGGGACACCCGACAGATGTTTTTC. This gives the protein CAWDTEANWGLQTSSWDTRQMFF.

Comments on this clone: TCRdb records a much larger clone's protein for this DNA, with a difference at residue 7 that likely arises from a read error; the protein given is the translation of the DNA. In DNA form, the CDR3 reads TGTGCCTGTGACCCGGCGTGGGGACCGCAAAGATACACCGATAAACTCATCTTT. Residues: CACDPAWGPQRYTDKLIF. The V and J genes are TRDV2 and TRDJ1, with TRDD3 as a possible D gene (5 bases). The V end was cut by 3 bases, the J end by 0 bases, with 22 bases between. CDR1 and CDR2 from the germline V gene are GEAIGNYY and EKD. This CDR3 has 18 residues.

This clone was seen a few times. The rearrangement links TRDV2 to TRDJ1; D gene ambiguous. The CDR3 length is 14 residues. V lost 4 bases and J lost 2, with 13 bases in between. Looked up from germline, CDR1 is GEAIGNYY and CDR2 is EKD. CDR3 sequence: CACESLEGTDKLIF. In DNA, the CDR3 is TGTGCCTGTGAATCCTTGGAGGGGACCGATAAACTCATCTTT.

This clone is medium-sized within its sample. This chain links TRDV2 with TRDJ1; 7 nucleotides line up with TRDD3. CDR1 and CDR2 from the germline V gene are GEAIGNYY and EKD. The J segment lost 0 bases and the V segment lost 3 bases, leaving 27 bases of the junction unmatched. The CDR3 is made up of 22 amino acids. CDR3 in DNA: TGTGCCTGTGACCCGGTGCGTGTTATGGGATACCACGCAGGGGAATACACCGATAAACTCATCTTT. Protein product: CACDPVRVMGYHAGEYTDKLIF.

The chain is built from TRDV2 and TRDJ1, with 9 bases matching TRDD3. J lost 0 bases, V lost 0 bases, and 13 bases had no gene match. There are 19 residues in the CDR3. Germline V lookup: CDR1 GEAIGNYY, CDR2 EKD. CDR3 coding DNA: TGTGCCTGTGACACCGTAAGGGTGGGGGATAAAACGTACACCGATAAACTCATCTTT. This translates into CACDTVRVGDKTYTDKLIF.

As regards this clone: A much larger clone differs from this one at a single base, so this may be a read error. The CDR3 region has the DNA TGTGCCTGTGACCCGCCCGTACTGGGGGATACTTCCTGGGACCCCCGACAGATGTTTTTC. Protein product: CACDPPVLGDTSWDPRQMFF. The rearrangement links TRDV2 to TRDJ3, with 12 bases aligning to TRDD3. Germline-derived CDR1 and CDR2 are GEAIGNYY and EKD. There are 20 residues in the CDR3.

Worth noting for this clone: This DNA's translation differs at residue 5 from TCRdb's protein, which comes from a much larger clone; a read error is likely, and the protein shown is translated from the DNA. The V gene is TRDV2, the J gene TRDJ3, with 13 positions matching TRDD3. The CDR3 sequence is 21 residues long. The germline CDR1 and CDR2 sequences are GEAIGNYY and EKD. Trimming at V came to 3 bases and at J to 0 bases, leaving 10 bases not matched to a gene. CDR3 DNA: TGTGCCTGTGACCCCCCTACTGGGGGATACGGGAGCTCCTGGGACACCCGACAGATGTTTTTC. Translation: CACDPPTGGYGSSWDTRQMFF.

Notes on this clone: This may be a read error, as it is one base from a much larger clone. This specimen includes other DNA sequences encoding the same CDR3. CDR3 in DNA: TGTGCCTGTGACCCTTGGGGGATACGAGAAGAAGGGCTCATCTTT. Translated: CACDPWGIREEGLIF. The chain is built from TRDV2 and TRDJ1; the match to TRDD3 covers 11 bases. Germline V gene data show CDR1 as GEAIGNYY and CDR2 as EKD. This CDR3 contains 15 residues. Losses at the gene ends were 3 bases for V and 11 bases for J; bases not matched to a gene: 13.

Concerning this clone: A much more abundant neighbour one base away suggests this may be a read error. This chain joins TRDV2 and TRDJ1; 8 nucleotides match TRDD3. Per the germline V gene, CDR1 is GEAIGNYY and CDR2 is EKD. V was clipped by 0 bases and J by 2 bases; unmatched bases: 13. The CDR3 totals 18 residues. CDR3 DNA sequence: TGTGCCTGTGACACCGTTAAGAGGGATACGCGTCATACCGATAAACTCATCTTT. Protein sequence: CACDTVKRDTRHTDKLIF.

Worth noting for this clone: A much larger clonotype is one base distant, so this may be a read error. Other DNA sequences of this sample code for an identical CDR3. The chain combines TRDV2 with TRDJ1, with 13 bases fitting TRDD3. Germline assignment: CDR1 GEAIGNYY and CDR2 EKD. The CDR3 spans 18 residues. V trimming: 1 base; J trimming: 0 bases; junction bases outside the gene matches: 7. For the CDR3, the DNA is TGTGCCTGTGACACACTACTGGGGGATACGGAGGACACCGATAAACTCATCTTT. It codes for CACDTLLGDTEDTDKLIF.

Points on this clone: A much larger clone differs by one base, so this may be a read error. This sample also contains other DNA sequences that code for the same CDR3. The chain combines TRDV2 with TRDJ1, with 7 bases identical to TRDD3. The CDR3 has 19 amino acids. With V trimmed by 3 bases and J by 0 bases, 18 bases remained unmatched. Per germline, CDR1 GEAIGNYY and CDR2 EKD. Here the CDR3 reads CACDPVARILGDHTDKLIF. The CDR3 nucleotides read TGTGCCTGTGACCCCGTTGCCCGAATATTGGGGGACCACACCGATAAACTCATCTTT.

This clone is judged medium-sized. The chain combines TRDV2 with TRDJ1; 12 bases are a match to TRDD3. This CDR3 spans 20 amino acids. Per germline, CDR1 GEAIGNYY and CDR2 EKD. Trimming cost V 3 bases and J 0 bases; bases outside gene matches: 16. In nucleotides, the CDR3 is TGTGCCTGTGACGCCGCCTTTACTGGGGGATACCCCTCGTACACCGATAAACTCATCTTT. It translates to CACDAAFTGGYPSYTDKLIF.

Concerning this clone itself: A far larger clone lies a single base away; this is likely a read error. Other DNA sequences in the same sample also yield this CDR3. This chain joins TRDV2 and TRDJ1; possible D gene TRDD3, 6 bases. Germline loops: CDR1 GEAIGNYY, CDR2 EKD. Trimming removed 4 bases at V and 3 bases at J, with 17 bases between. The CDR3 runs to 15 residues. Here the CDR3 DNA reads TGTGCCTGTGATACCGTTCTATCTGGGGCCGATAAACTCATCTTT. It codes for CACDTVLSGADKLIF.

As concerns this clone: This sequence may be a read error, since a much larger clone differs from it by one base. This specimen includes other DNA sequences encoding the same CDR3. The CDR3 spells CACDGVADTDKLIF. The CDR3 coding sequence is TGTGCCTGTGACGGGGTCGCTGACACCGATAAACTCATCTTT. The chain links TRDV2 to TRDJ1; D gene unclear. Germline V lookup: CDR1 GEAIGNYY, CDR2 EKD. This CDR3 contains 14 residues. Deletions cut 3 bases from V and 0 bases from J, with 10 bases between.

This clone was detected only a few times. The J segment is TRDJ3; no V gene was assigned; the table's D call of TRDD3 was not tested on the DNA. This CDR3 has 20 amino acids. The CDR3 protein is CSAFLGGASSPGWDTRQMFF. CDR3 sequence (DNA): TGTTCTGCATTCTTGGGGGGGGCTTCGTCTCCGGGGTGGGACACCCGACAGATGTTTTTC.

This clone showed up just a few times. V usage is TRDV2 and J usage is TRDJ1; D may correspond to TRDD2 or TRDD3 (7 bases each). This CDR3 has 19 amino acids. Trimming cost V 0 bases and J 3 bases, with 25 bases left between them. Germline-derived CDR1 and CDR2 are GEAIGNYY and EKD. CDR3 nucleotides: TGTGCCTGTGACACCCTCGTTCCTACTGGGGATTGGGGGTCCGATAAACTCATCTTT. Protein sequence: CACDTLVPTGDWGSDKLIF.

This clone is medium-sized. CDR3 bases: TGTGCCTGTGACACGCTGGGGGTCCAGGGGGTCACCGATAAACTCATCTTT. Translated: CACDTLGVQGVTDKLIF. The J gene is TRDJ1, the V gene TRDV2; 7 nucleotides match TRDD3. CDR1 is GEAIGNYY, CDR2 EKD, per germline. The CDR3 is 17 residues long. V lost 1 base and J lost 1; bases outside the gene matches: 11.

Judged by abundance, this clone is large. This chain uses TRDV2 with TRDJ1; TRDD3 matches at 13 bases. Losses at the gene ends were 0 bases for V and 3 bases for J; bases not matched to a gene: 6. CDR3 length equals 17 residues. Germline loops: CDR1 GEAIGNYY, CDR2 EKD. In DNA form, the CDR3 reads TGTGCCTGTGACACCGTACTGGGGGATACGAGTGCCGATAAACTCATCTTT. Translated, it gives CACDTVLGDTSADKLIF.

By sample share, this clone is medium-sized (0.01 to 0.1%). The chain recombines TRDV2 with TRDJ1, with TRDD3 identical over 12 bases. V trimming: 3 bases; J trimming: 0 bases; junction bases outside the gene matches: 13. Per the germline V gene, CDR1 is GEAIGNYY and CDR2 is EKD. CDR3 length: 19 residues. The CDR3 region has the DNA TGTGCCTGTGACGCTGTAGATACTGGGGGATACCTTAACACCGATAAACTCATCTTT. This gives the protein CACDAVDTGGYLNTDKLIF.

In regard to this clone: Being one base from a much bigger clone, this may be a read error. Other DNA sequences in the same sample also yield this CDR3. The chain links TRDV2 to TRDJ1; the D is unclear. Germline-derived CDR1 and CDR2 are GEAIGNYY and EKD. Trimming cost V 7 bases and J 0 bases, with 23 bases left between them. CDR3 length equals 17 residues. CDR3 protein: CACDDIGPIAYTDKLIF. For the CDR3, the DNA is TGTGCCTGCGACGACATTGGGCCAATTGCTTACACCGATAAACTCATCTTT.